This T cell receptor beta chain was captured in a study of cytomegalovirus exposure and HLA in healthy donors. Findings and caveats of the study: Cytomegalovirus association was listed for about 180 TCR beta chains.

Researchers ran the PCR with 60 Vbeta and 13 Jbeta primers. The protocol was immunoSEQ multiplex PCR, while the TCRdb copy is restricted to in-frame clones and leaves out a portion. The profile shows 110,000 to 150,000 clones, 60% to 85% of them singletons. About this clone: Antigen specificity is unknown.

All the people who gave samples were healthy bone marrow donors. This TCR was sampled from a man aged 30 to 39 in good health and CMV-seronegative. The sample taken for sequencing was PBMCs.

CDR3 residues: CASTDARGRNTGELFF. In DNA, the CDR3 is TGTGCCAGCACTGATGCTAGGGGGCGCAACACCGGGGAGCTGTTTTTT. This chain connects TRBV5-6 to TRBJ2-2, with 7 bases lining up with TRBD1. Germline CDR1 SGHDT, CDR2 YYEEEE. V shed 6 bases and J 2 bases; nucleotides not matched to a gene: 10. The CDR3 runs to 16 residues. Full variable domain (remainder filled in from reference TRBV5-6 and TRBJ2-2): DAGVTQSPTHLIKTRGQQVTLRCSPKSGHDTVSWYQQALGQGPQFIFQYYEEEERQRGNFPDRFSGHQFPNYSSELNVNALLLGDSALYLCASTDARGRNTGELFFGEGSRLTVL.